The present T cell receptor (beta chain) was sequenced within a study of post-analysis software for immune sequencing data (dated by TCRdb to the mid-2010s). A note on the overall study: Disease courses on record covered relapsing-remitting, secondary progressive and progressive-relapsing multiple sclerosis, though some patients had no subtype annotation. A subset of samples was prepared in parallel using single-end sample barcoding, then pooled and co-amplified after Illumina adapter ligation. The patient repertoires were set against ten to eleven previously published healthy control repertoires from donors whose ages ranged from roughly 6 to 27 years.

As regards this clonotype: No cognate antigen has been identified for it. Per-base quality was not reported, and no clone a single base away is much larger than it.

To demonstrate the VDJtools post-analysis software, TCR beta repertoires were profiled from the peripheral blood of roughly 14 young patients with multiple sclerosis. Multiple sclerosis patients were children and adolescents aged about 6 to 17 years. Library preparation employed PCR. The reads were generated on an Illumina HiSeq 2500. To reduce PCR and sequencing biases, unique molecular identifiers were built into the TCR beta cDNA libraries. Roughly 500,000 cDNA molecules were obtained for every 1 to 10 million input T cells, so each molecule roughly corresponded to one T cell. The same protocol used for the earlier healthy control dataset was applied to prepare and sequence the patient libraries. Within a given batch, samples were prepared together, multiplexed and sequenced on the same HiSeq lane. The source study handled its data this way. Raw barcoded reads were processed with MIGEC, and single-read molecular identifier groups were discarded before consensus assembly and CDR3 extraction. VDJtools was used for post-analysis of the clonotype tables, and diversity was normalized by down-sampling every dataset to the size of the smallest sample. In repertoire overlap clustering, CDR3 amino acid sequences, but not nucleotide sequences, were matched to correct batch-related cross-sample contamination. The public reads were reanalyzed by TCRdb: fastp trimming at Q25, MiXCR alignment, in-frame beta chains only. Here each entry gathers all rows of one CDR3 protein and keeps the most common genes and DNA. The V and J calls were determined by TCRdb, not by the authors. The sample data list 650,000 to 850,000 distinct CDR3 sequences, and roughly 50% of these were observed just once. The biggest ten clones account for approximately 4.2% of the sample.

What the study reported, not specific to this receptor: The multiple sclerosis patient group was slightly younger than the control group. Compared with controls, multiple sclerosis patients had significantly lower normalized Chao1 diversity, a finding suggesting substantial peripheral T-cell clonal expansion. Patients showed significantly higher frequencies than controls for a handful of TRBV segments, among them TRBV5-6, TRBV5-1 and TRBV20-1. Direct clustering with F measure revealed strong co-clustering of samples prepared in the same batch, which led to a batch-effect correction.

Reading from cysteine to phenylalanine, the CDR3 counts 12 amino acids. Of the read, only the CDR3 DNA is kept; its 36 bases are in frame from base 1. Taken from the germline V gene, the CDR1 and CDR2 loops are SNHLY and FYNNEI. Trimming removed 9 bases from V and 5 bases from J, leaving 14 bases between the germline ends. Material for sequencing was blood. The chain employs TRBV2 and TRBJ2-7; TRBD2 is a weak D gene call, 6 bases matching. The receptor comes from a girl aged 10-17 years with multiple sclerosis. DNA sequence: TGTGCCAGTCTGGTCGGGGGTCACGAGCAGTACTTC. Its protein product is CASLVGGHEQYF.